These T cell receptor beta chains were read from a single sample in a study of radiotherapy plus CTLA-4 blockade in lung cancer. Here immunoSEQ multiplex PCR was the method, and the copy in TCRdb shows in-frame clones only, minus some. This table has roughly 53,000 clones, almost 85% appearing once. Sample: peripheral blood, taken from a patient treated with radiotherapy plus ipilimumab. Receptors were obtained from a human donor with non-small cell lung cancer whose response to radiotherapy plus ipilimumab could not be evaluated. The CDR3 runs from the conserved cysteine through the conserved F or W. Fields, in order: D gene, J gene, clone size, V gene, CDR3 protein. D genes are given only for firm matches. Only part of the rows carry a size: once, few, many, or a class if the clone is expanded.

>NA|TRBJ1-2|NA|TRBV6-6
CASIGHGSANYGYTF
>NA|NA|NA|TRBV5-4
CASSDPSAPYEQYF
>TRBD1|TRBJ2-7|NA|TRBV6-1
CASSEGTGLYEQYF
>NA|TRBJ1-1|NA|TRBV19
CASRPQGGTEAFF
>NA|TRBJ1-2|NA|TRBV28
CASGETQGAGGYTF
>TRBD1|TRBJ1-3|NA|TRBV19
CASSSRWTGAGNTIYF
>NA|TRBJ2-1|few|TRBV4-1
CASSQGAAGNEQFF
>NA|TRBJ2-5|once|TRBV11-2
CASSLPTRHGTQYF
>NA|TRBJ2-7|NA|TRBV28
CASSRALAANVYEQYF
>NA|TRBJ1-4|NA|TRBV29-1
CSVGATNEKLFF
>TRBD1|TRBJ2-1|NA|TRBV2
CASRDRAHNEQFF
>TRBD2|TRBJ2-7|NA|TRBV7-8
CASSFSLAGEQYF
>NA|TRBJ1-3|NA|TRBV5-1
CASSQNSGNTIYF
>TRBD1|TRBJ2-7|NA|TRBV9
CASSVGRGRYEQYF
>NA|TRBJ2-7|once|TRBV5-1
CASSLGRGEQYF
>TRBD2|TRBJ2-2|NA|TRBV5-1
CASSLGLAGDLANTGELFF
>NA|TRBJ1-5|NA|TRBV5-1
CASSLAEGQPQHF
>TRBD1|TRBJ2-3|NA|TRBV28
CASSLRDRGEKSTDTQYF
>TRBD2|TRBJ2-3|NA|TRBV28
CASSSPLAGVPDTQYF
>TRBD1|TRBJ1-1|NA|TRBV6-6
CASRQGQVLNTEAFF
>TRBD2|TRBJ2-1|NA|TRBV28
CASTSRLAVRTRPSYNEQFF
>NA|TRBJ1-2|NA|TRBV2
CASSEEGLYGYTF